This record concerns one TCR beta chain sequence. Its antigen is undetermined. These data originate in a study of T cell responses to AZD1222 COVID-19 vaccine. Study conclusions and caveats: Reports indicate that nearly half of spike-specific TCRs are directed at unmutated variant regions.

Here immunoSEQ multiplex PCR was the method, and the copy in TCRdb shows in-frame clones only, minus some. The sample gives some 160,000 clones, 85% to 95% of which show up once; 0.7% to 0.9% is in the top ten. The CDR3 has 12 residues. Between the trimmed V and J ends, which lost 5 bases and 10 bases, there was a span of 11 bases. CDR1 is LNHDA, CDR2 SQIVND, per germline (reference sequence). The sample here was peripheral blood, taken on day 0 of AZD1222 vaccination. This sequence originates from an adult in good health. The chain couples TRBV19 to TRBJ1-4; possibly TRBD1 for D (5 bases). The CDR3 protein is CASSGLQGKLFF. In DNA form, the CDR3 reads TGTGCCAGTAGTGGTCTCCAGGGAAAACTGTTTTTT.